These 27 T cell receptor beta chains originate from one sample sequenced in a study of blood T cell repertoires in COVID-19. The repertoire was sequenced with immunoSEQ multiplex PCR; TCRdb's copy has only in-frame clones and lacks some. This table holds about 40,000 clones, about 85% found once. Sequencing was performed on peripheral blood. The receptors originated from a man aged 50-59 years in a cohort sampled during active COVID-19.

The chain employs TRBV7-9 and TRBJ2-1; D is unclear. Trimming shortened V by 3 bases and J by 9 bases, and 15 bases separated the two germline ends. Germline V lookup: CDR1 SEHNR, CDR2 FQNEAQ (reference sequence). The CDR3 extends over 14 amino acids. DNA for the CDR3: TGTGCCAGCAGCTTGGCAAACCGGAGAGGTGAGCAGTTCTTC. Protein: CASSLANRRGEQFF. The whole variable domain, filled in from reference TRBV7-9 and TRBJ2-1, reads DTGVSQNPRHKITKRGQNVTFRCDPISEHNRLYWYRQTLGQGPEFLTYFQNEAQLEKSRLLSDRFSAERPKGSFSTLEIQRTEQGDSAMYLCASSLANRRGEQFFGPGTRLTVL.

The chain couples TRBV10-3 to TRBJ2-1; D gene uncertain. There are 14 residues in the CDR3. Germline CDR1 and CDR2: ENHRY and SYGVKD. Trimming shortened V by 2 bases and J by 0 bases, and 5 bases separated the two germline ends. The CDR3 sequence is CAISEASSYNEQFF. CDR3 in DNA: TGTGCCATCAGTGAGGCTAGCTCCTACAATGAGCAGTTCTTC.

The chain is built from TRBV7-9 and TRBJ2-1; D is uncertain. V lost 5 bases and J lost 1, with 3 bases in between. Germline V gene data show CDR1 as SEHNR and CDR2 as FQNEAQ (reference sequence). This CDR3 region has 12 residues. DNA of the CDR3: TGTGCCAGCAGCCCGTCCTACAATGAGCAGTTCTTC. It translates to CASSPSYNEQFF.

Only one count was recorded for this clone. The rearrangement links TRBV13 to TRBJ2-7, with D possibly being TRBD1 (5 bases). Germline V gene data show CDR1 as PRHDT and CDR2 as FYEKMQ (reference sequence). CDR3 length: 13 residues. Deletions cut 4 bases from V and 3 bases from J, with 10 bases between. The CDR3 DNA sequence: TGTGCCAGCAGCTCCAGGGTTAACTACGAGCAGTACTTC. Protein sequence: CASSSRVNYEQYF.

This chain connects TRBV11-2 to TRBJ1-3; D gene unclear. This CDR3 contains 16 residues. Between the trimmed V and J ends, which lost 4 bases and 0 bases, there was a span of 13 bases. From germline, CDR1 is SGHAT and CDR2 FQNNGV. This chain's CDR3 is CASSSRPDFSGNTIYF. The CDR3 DNA reads as TGTGCCAGCAGCTCTAGACCGGACTTCTCTGGAAACACCATATATTTT.

The chain recombines TRBV18 with TRBJ1-4; D call uncertain. V lost 6 bases and J 0 bases, leaving 5 bases between the germline ends. The CDR3 spans 13 residues. CDR1 is KGHSH and CDR2 is LQKENI in the germline V gene. CDR3 coding DNA: TGTGCCAGCTCTCCTACAACTAATGAAAAACTGTTTTTT. It specifies CASSPTTNEKLFF.

CDR3 DNA: TGTGCCAGCAGTTCTCCCCGTCGGGAGCAGTACGTC. As protein: CASSSPRREQYV. The chain has TRBV28 and TRBJ2-7; no clear D gene. This CDR3 contains 12 residues. Per germline, CDR1 MDHEN and CDR2 SYDVKM. The V and J ends lost 4 bases and 7 bases respectively, with 11 bases between them.

This CDR3 reads CASSLVLGQVNTGELFF. The CDR3 nucleotides read TGTGCCAGCAGCTTAGTATTGGGACAGGTGAACACCGGGGAGCTGTTTTTT. The rearrangement links TRBV7-6 to TRBJ2-2; TRBD1 agrees at 8 bases. Germline V gene lookup returns CDR1 SGHVS and CDR2 FNYEAQ. The trim removed 1 base at V and 1 base at J, leaving 5 bases unmatched. The CDR3 has 17 amino acids.

The chain joins TRBV12-3 or TRBV12-4 to TRBJ2-7; D is perhaps TRBD1 (5 bases). Trimming took 3 bases from V and 7 from J, leaving 10 bases between them. This CDR3 spans 12 amino acids. The CDR3 DNA reads as TGTGCCAGCAGTTTGAAGGGGCTTGAGCAGTACTTC. This encodes CASSLKGLEQYF.

V is TRBV3-1 (or the pseudogene TRBV3-2) and J is TRBJ2-4, with a weak D call TRBD1 (6 bases). From germline, CDR1 is LGHDT and CDR2 YNNKEL (reference sequence). The CDR3 has 15 residues. Trimming removed 1 base from V and 4 bases from J, with 11 bases in between. The CDR3 reads CASSQGGHLKNIQYF. CDR3 nucleotide sequence: TGTGCCAGCAGCCAAGGGGGACACCTTAAAAACATTCAGTACTTC.

With regard to this clone: The junction departs from the called germline gene at one end, perhaps through a read error. The V and J genes are TRBV7-7 and TRBJ2-2, with 9 bases lining up with TRBD1. The CDR3 has 15 amino acids. In germline, CDR1 is SSHAT, CDR2 FNYEAQ (reference sequence). CDR3 protein: CASSFGTGSTGELFF. For the CDR3, the DNA is TGTGCTAGCAGTTTTGGGACAGGGAGCACCGGGGAGCTGTTTTTT.

This chain connects TRBV5-1 to TRBJ2-1; 14 nucleotides agree with TRBD2. The ends lost 4 bases at V and 14 bases at J; junction bases unmatched: 17. Germline CDR1 is SGHRS and CDR2 is YFSETQ. This CDR3 comprises 17 residues. As DNA, the CDR3 is TGCGCCAGCAGCACCGGACTAGCGGGAGGTTCATCCGAATCGGAGTTCTTC. Translated: CASSTGLAGGSSESEFF.

The genes are TRBV4-2 and TRBJ2-1; 12 positions agree with TRBD2. The trim removed 0 bases at V and 2 bases at J, leaving 2 bases unmatched. The CDR3 is 17 residues long. The germline V gene encodes CDR1 LGHNA and CDR2 YNFKEQ. DNA for the CDR3: TGTGCCAGCAGCCAAGATCGGACTAGCGGGGCCTACAATGAGCAGTTCTTC. Encoded protein: CASSQDRTSGAYNEQFF.

This clone has at least ten counts. The gene calls are TRBV5-1 and TRBJ1-1; D is unresolved. Germline CDR1 and CDR2: SGHRS and YFSETQ. The V end was cut by 3 bases, the J end by 2 bases, with 11 bases between. This CDR3 comprises 14 residues. CDR3 in amino acids: CASSSYSLNTEAFF. As DNA, the CDR3 is TGCGCCAGCAGCTCCTACAGCCTTAACACTGAAGCTTTCTTT. Full variable domain (remainder filled in from reference TRBV5-1 and TRBJ1-1): KAGVTQTPRYLIKTRGQQVTLSCSPISGHRSVSWYQQTPGQGLQFLFEYFSETQRNKGNFPGRFSGRQFSNSRSEMNVSTLELGDSALYLCASSSYSLNTEAFFGQGTRLTVV.

The V and J genes are TRBV11-3 and TRBJ1-1; D is uncertain. Germline V gene data show CDR1 as SGHNT and CDR2 as YENEEA. V was pared by 2 bases and J by 8 bases, with 12 bases between. This CDR3 has 13 amino acids. CDR3 residues: CASSLSGKKEAFF. CDR3 nucleotides: TGTGCCAGCAGCTTATCGGGGAAGAAAGAAGCTTTCTTT. Full variable domain (rest looked up from reference TRBV11-3 and TRBJ1-1): EAGVVQSPRYKIIEKKQPVAFWCNPISGHNTLYWYLQNLGQGPELLIRYENEEAVDDSQLPKDRFSAERLKGVDSTLKIQPAELGDSAVYLCASSLSGKKEAFFGQGTRLTVV.

The gene calls are TRBV11-3 and TRBJ2-1, with D maybe TRBD2 (6 bases). The CDR3 extends over 15 amino acids. Germline V gene lookup returns CDR1 SGHNT and CDR2 YENEEA. The V and J ends lost 0 bases and 8 bases respectively, with 14 bases between them. DNA of the CDR3: TGTGCCAGCAGCTTAGATGGAGGGATAGACGATGAGCAGTTCTTC. It codes for CASSLDGGIDDEQFF.

This clone showed up just once. The V gene is TRBV5-5, the J gene TRBJ2-3; TRBD1 agrees at 8 bases. This CDR3 contains 16 residues. Losses at the gene ends were 0 bases for V and 6 bases for J; bases not matched to a gene: 9. Germline CDR1 is SGHKS and CDR2 is YYEKEE (reference sequence). The CDR3: CASSLAWTGWSDTQYF. CDR3 in DNA: TGTGCCAGCAGCTTGGCATGGACAGGGTGGTCCGATACGCAGTATTTT.

The rearrangement uses TRBV18 and TRBJ2-4, with 9 bases identical to TRBD1. Germline assignment: CDR1 KGHSH and CDR2 LQKENI. V was pared by 4 bases and J by 3 bases, with 7 bases of the junction left unmatched. The CDR3 runs 16 residues. The CDR3 DNA reads as TGTGCCAGCTCACAACAGGGGGCAGGAGTCAAAAACATTCAGTACTTC. Protein sequence: CASSQQGAGVKNIQYF.

V is TRBV14 and J is TRBJ2-5; 10 bases are shared with TRBD2. Unmatched junction bases numbered 22, after V lost 4 bases and J lost 2 bases. CDR1 and CDR2 from the germline V gene are SGHDN and FVKESK. There are 21 residues in the CDR3. CDR3 amino acids: CASSRMSGSGGSYLGQETQYF. The CDR3 coding sequence is TGTGCCAGCAGCCGGATGAGCGGTAGCGGGGGGTCTTACCTCGGGCAAGAGACCCAGTACTTC.

J is TRBJ1-2 and V is TRBV7-6, with no clear D. Trimming pared 0 bases from V and 8 bases from J, leaving 10 bases between. The CDR3 is 13 amino acids. Germline lookup yields CDR1 SGHVS and CDR2 FNYEAQ. In DNA, the CDR3 is TGTGCCAGCAGCTTAGCGGTGGGCTGGGGCTACACCTTC. It specifies CASSLAVGWGYTF.

The chain links TRBV2 to TRBJ1-1; possibly TRBD1 for D (5 bases). Germline CDR1 is SNHLY and CDR2 is FYNNEI. The CDR3 spans 14 residues. The V end was cut by 4 bases, the J end by 5 bases, with 14 bases between. CDR3: CASSASSRETEAFF. The CDR3, as DNA: TGTGCCAGCAGTGCCTCCAGCAGGGAAACTGAAGCTTTCTTT.

The rearrangement uses TRBV5-1 and TRBJ1-1; possibly TRBD1 for D (6 bases). Per the germline V gene, CDR1 is SGHRS and CDR2 is YFSETQ. Trimming removed 0 bases from V and 3 bases from J, with 12 bases in between. The CDR3 has 15 amino acids. The CDR3 is CASSLEGGRDTEAFF. The CDR3 DNA is TGCGCCAGCAGCTTGGAAGGGGGGAGGGACACTGAAGCTTTCTTT.

This sequence joins TRBV15 and TRBJ2-3; no clear D. This CDR3 comprises 15 residues. V was trimmed by 1 base and J by 0 bases, leaving 8 bases between them. Germline CDR1 and CDR2: LNHNV and YYDKDF (reference sequence). The CDR3 DNA reads TGTGCCACCAGCAGAGGAGGCGGAAGCACAGATACGCAGTATTTT. It encodes CATSRGGGSTDTQYF.

This chain links TRBV5-4 with TRBJ2-5, with 10 nucleotides matching TRBD1. CDR1 is SGHNT, CDR2 YYREEE, per germline (reference sequence). This CDR3 is 16 amino acids long. The V and J ends lost 4 bases and 1 base, in that order; junction bases with no gene match: 7. The CDR3 DNA sequence: TGTGCCAGCAGCCCCCCAGGGGACAGGGGCCAAGAGACCCAGTACTTC. Its translation is CASSPPGDRGQETQYF.

The chain uses TRBV9 and TRBJ1-1; 8 bases match TRBD1. Losses at the gene ends were 4 bases for V and 5 bases for J; bases not matched to a gene: 10. Germline assignment: CDR1 SGDLS and CDR2 YYNGEE. The CDR3 has 15 residues. CDR3 region: CASSPEDRAGTEAFF. Written as DNA, the CDR3 is TGTGCCAGCAGCCCAGAGGACAGGGCGGGTACTGAAGCTTTCTTT. The variable domain in full, completed from reference TRBV9 and TRBJ1-1, reads DSGVTQTPKHLITATGQRVTLRCSPRSGDLSVYWYQQSLDQGLQFLIQYYNGEERAKGNILERFSAQQFPDLHSELNLSSLELGDSALYFCASSPEDRAGTEAFFGQGTRLTVV.

V and J are TRBV27 and TRBJ2-7, with 7 bases matching TRBD1. From germline, CDR1 is MNHEY and CDR2 SMNVEV (reference sequence). The CDR3 has 14 residues. Trimming cost V 3 bases and J 5 bases; bases outside gene matches: 7. CDR3 DNA: TGTGCCAGCAGTTTCTGGGGACAGCACAACGAGCAGTACTTC. Its translation is CASSFWGQHNEQYF.

This clone was counted once. The sample holds other DNA sequences that translate to the same CDR3. The gene calls are TRBV10-3 and TRBJ1-1; D not certain. The germline V gene has CDR1 ENHRY and CDR2 SYGVKD. V lost 3 bases and J lost 4, with 3 bases in between. The CDR3 covers 11 residues. CDR3 sequence: CAISDGTEAFF. The CDR3 DNA is TGTGCCATCAGTGACGGCACTGAAGCTTTCTTT.